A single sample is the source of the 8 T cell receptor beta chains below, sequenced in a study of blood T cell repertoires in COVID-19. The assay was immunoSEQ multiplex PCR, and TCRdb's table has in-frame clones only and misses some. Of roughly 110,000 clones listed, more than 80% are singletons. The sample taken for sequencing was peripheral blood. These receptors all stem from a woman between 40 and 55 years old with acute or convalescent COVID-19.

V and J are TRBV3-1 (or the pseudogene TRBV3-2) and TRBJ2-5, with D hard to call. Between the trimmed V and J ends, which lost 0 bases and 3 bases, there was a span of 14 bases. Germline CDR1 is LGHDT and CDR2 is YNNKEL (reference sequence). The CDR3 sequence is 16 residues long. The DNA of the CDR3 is TGTGCCAGCAGCCAAGATCTCCGACTCGGAAAAGAGACCCAGTACTTC. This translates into CASSQDLRLGKETQYF.

As DNA, the CDR3 is TGTGCCAGCAGCCGTGGACAGGGGCCGATTTATGGCTACACCTTC. Protein product: CASSRGQGPIYGYTF. The chain has TRBV6-5 and TRBJ1-2; 9 bases line up with TRBD1. V was clipped by 6 bases and J by 5 bases; unmatched bases: 10. Germline CDR1 reads MNHEY; CDR2 reads SVGAGI. There are 15 residues in the CDR3.

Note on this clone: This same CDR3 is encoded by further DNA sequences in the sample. The CDR3 bases are TGTGCCAGCAGTTTAAGGGGTTACGAGCAGTACTTC. Its translation is CASSLRGYEQYF. The V call is TRBV12-3 or TRBV12-4, the J call TRBJ2-7; tentatively, D is TRBD1 (5 bases). The length of the CDR3 is 12 residues. Trimming stripped 2 bases from V and 4 bases from J, with 6 bases between.

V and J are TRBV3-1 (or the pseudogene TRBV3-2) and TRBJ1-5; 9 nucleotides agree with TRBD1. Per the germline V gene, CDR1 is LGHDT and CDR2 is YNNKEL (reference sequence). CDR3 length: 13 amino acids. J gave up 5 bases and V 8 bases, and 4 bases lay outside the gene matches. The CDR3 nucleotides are TGTGCCAGCGCGGACAGGGGTTATCAGCCCCAGCATTTT. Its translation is CASADRGYQPQHF.

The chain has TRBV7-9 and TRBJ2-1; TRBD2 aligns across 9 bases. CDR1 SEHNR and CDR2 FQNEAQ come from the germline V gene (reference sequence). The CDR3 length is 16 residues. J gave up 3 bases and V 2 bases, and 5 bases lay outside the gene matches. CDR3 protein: CASSLLAGARYNEQFF. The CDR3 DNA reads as TGTGCCAGCAGCTTATTAGCGGGGGCTCGCTACAATGAGCAGTTCTTC.

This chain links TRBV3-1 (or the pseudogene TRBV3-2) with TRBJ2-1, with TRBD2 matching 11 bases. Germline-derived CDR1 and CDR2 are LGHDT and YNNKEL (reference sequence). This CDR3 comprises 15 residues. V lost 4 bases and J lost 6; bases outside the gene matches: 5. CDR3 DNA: TGTGCCAGCAGCCGGCCCGGGACTAGCGGCAATGAGCAGTTCTTC. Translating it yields CASSRPGTSGNEQFF.

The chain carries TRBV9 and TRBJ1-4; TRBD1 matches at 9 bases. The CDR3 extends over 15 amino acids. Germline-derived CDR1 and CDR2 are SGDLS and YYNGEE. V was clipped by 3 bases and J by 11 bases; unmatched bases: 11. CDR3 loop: CASSERKQGADKLFF. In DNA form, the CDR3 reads TGTGCCAGCAGCGAGCGAAAACAGGGGGCTGACAAACTGTTTTTT.

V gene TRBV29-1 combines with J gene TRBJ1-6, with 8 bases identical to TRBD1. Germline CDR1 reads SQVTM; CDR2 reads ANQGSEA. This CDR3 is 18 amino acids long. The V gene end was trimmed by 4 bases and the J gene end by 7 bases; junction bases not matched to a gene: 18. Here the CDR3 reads CSVGFLLVGQGLNSPLHF. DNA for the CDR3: TGCAGCGTTGGGTTCCTCCTGGTAGGACAGGGCCTAAATTCACCCCTCCACTTT.